Below, 25 T cell receptor beta chains from the same sample are listed, as sequenced in a study of OX40 agonist ivuxolimab in advanced cancers. The library was obtained by the immunoSEQ multiplex PCR assay. TCRdb obtained this table from immuneACCESS and retained in-frame rearrangements with V and J assigned. These tables miss some clones; where compared with another copy, unresolved V genes account for less than half of the shortfall, and the remainder is unexplained. Recorded for this sample are about 86,000 clones; around nine tenths of them occurred a single time. The ten largest make up 1.3% to 1.5% of the sample. The material sequenced was CD4+ or CD8+ T cells sorted from blood, taken in a trial of the OX40 agonist ivuxolimab. The receptors derive from an adult with an advanced solid tumor such as melanoma, head and neck, liver or kidney cancer.

V is TRBV9 and J is TRBJ2-7; no clear D. Germline V gives CDR1 SGDLS, CDR2 YYNGEE. There are 14 residues in the CDR3. Trimming shortened V by 4 bases and J by 0 bases, and 11 bases separated the two germline ends. As DNA, the CDR3 is TGTGCCAGCAGCATGCGGACGTTCTCCTACGAGCAGTACTTC. Encoded protein: CASSMRTFSYEQYF. The whole variable domain, filled in from reference TRBV9 and TRBJ2-7, reads DSGVTQTPKHLITATGQRVTLRCSPRSGDLSVYWYQQSLDQGLQFLIQYYNGEERAKGNILERFSAQQFPDLHSELNLSSLELGDSALYFCASSMRTFSYEQYFGPGTRLTVT.

CDR3 DNA: TGTGCCAGCAGATACTCGACTAGCGGGACGGGAGAGCAGTACTTC. It translates to CASRYSTSGTGEQYF. V and J are TRBV27 and TRBJ2-7; TRBD2 matches at 11 bases. This CDR3 is built from 15 residues. Germline V gene data show CDR1 as MNHEY and CDR2 as SMNVEV (reference sequence). Trimming removed 6 bases from V and 7 bases from J; junction bases left unmatched: 11.

The V gene is TRBV19, the J gene TRBJ1-1, with 7 bases lining up with TRBD1. V shed 4 bases, J shed 6 bases, and the junction held 11 bases outside the gene matches. Germline CDR1 and CDR2: LNHDA and SQIVND (reference sequence). There are 15 residues in the CDR3. As DNA, the CDR3 is TGTGCCAGTAGTAGCCCCGGGGACAGACTACCTGAAGCTTTCTTT. Its translation: CASSSPGDRLPEAFF.

V usage is TRBV5-4 and J usage is TRBJ1-6; possible D gene TRBD1, 5 bases. The ends were cut back, 3 bases at V and 6 bases at J, with 13 bases in the middle. Germline CDR1 and CDR2: SGHNT and YYREEE (reference sequence). CDR3 length: 15 residues. The CDR3 DNA reads TGTGCCAGCAGCTCCCGGCAGGGCGGTAATTCACCCCTCCACTTT. This encodes CASSSRQGGNSPLHF. The full variable domain, with the rest looked up from reference TRBV5-4 and TRBJ1-6, is ETGVTQSPTHLIKTRGQQVTLRCSSQSGHNTVSWYQQALGQGPQFIFQYYREEENGRGNFPPRFSGLQFPNYSSELNVNALELDDSALYLCASSSRQGGNSPLHFGNGTRLTVT.

The chain has TRBV7-8 and TRBJ2-3, with D perhaps matching TRBD1 (6 bases). This CDR3 has 15 amino acids. CDR1 is SGHVS, CDR2 FQNEAQ, per germline. The germline V and J ends were trimmed by 5 bases and 1 base, with 13 bases remaining between them. The CDR3 coding sequence is TGTGCCAGCAGCACCAGGGGTTACGGCACAGATACGCAGTATTTT. Translated, it gives CASSTRGYGTDTQYF.

V gene TRBV11-2 combines with J gene TRBJ2-1, with 7 bases aligning to TRBD1. The CDR3 is 17 amino acids. Germline values: CDR1 SGHAT, CDR2 FQNNGV. After removal of 0 bases from V and 3 bases from J, the junction contained 8 bases not matched to a gene. This CDR3 reads CASSLDSGTDLYNEQFF. In DNA form, the CDR3 reads TGTGCCAGCAGCTTAGATTCGGGGACAGACCTCTACAATGAGCAGTTCTTC.

This chain uses TRBV30 with TRBJ2-2; the D is unclear. The germline V gene encodes CDR1 GTSNPN and CDR2 SVGIG (reference sequence). The CDR3 contains 12 residues. V lost 0 bases to trimming and J lost 8 bases, with 7 bases between them. CDR3 sequence reads: CAWSVPVGELFF. CDR3 DNA: TGTGCCTGGAGTGTACCAGTGGGGGAGCTGTTTTTT.

The chain recombines TRBV7-6 with TRBJ2-7; 11 nucleotides align to TRBD1. Per the germline V gene, CDR1 is SGHVS and CDR2 is FNYEAQ. CDR3 length: 16 residues. With 3 bases clipped from V and 1 base from J, the junction kept 5 bases outside the gene matches. The CDR3 DNA reads TGTGCCAGCAGCTTGAGCTGGGACAGGGGGTCCTACGAGCAGTACTTC. This gives the protein CASSLSWDRGSYEQYF.

This clone was seen once. The identical CDR3 is also encoded by other nucleotide sequences in the sample. This sequence joins TRBV7-9 and TRBJ2-1; the match to TRBD1 covers 10 bases. Germline trimming cut 4 bases from V and 2 bases from J; bases unmatched to any gene: 8. Germline CDR1 is SEHNR and CDR2 is FQNEAQ (reference sequence). The CDR3 is 17 amino acids. This CDR3 reads CASSSNGQGGTYNEQFF. The DNA for the CDR3 is TGTGCCAGCAGCTCCAACGGACAGGGGGGGACCTACAATGAGCAGTTCTTC. Looking up the rest from reference TRBV7-9 and TRBJ2-1 gives the full variable domain: DTGVSQNPRHKITKRGQNVTFRCDPISEHNRLYWYRQTLGQGPEFLTYFQNEAQLEKSRLLSDRFSAERPKGSFSTLEIQRTEQGDSAMYLCASSSNGQGGTYNEQFFGPGTRLTVL.

CDR3 region: CASRGLADTQYF. The CDR3 DNA sequence: TGTGCCAGCAGGGGACTAGCGGATACGCAGTATTTT. The J gene is TRBJ2-3, the V gene TRBV11-2; 10 bases match TRBD2. Germline-derived CDR1 and CDR2 are SGHAT and FQNNGV. Trimming cost V 6 bases and J 6 bases; bases outside gene matches: 0. This CDR3 is built from 12 residues.

The chain couples TRBV7-6 to TRBJ1-2; weak D call: TRBD1 (5 bases). The V end was cut by 3 bases, the J end by 0 bases, with 20 bases between. Looked up from germline, CDR1 is SGHVS and CDR2 is FNYEAQ. This CDR3 is built from 18 residues. CDR3 nucleotide sequence: TGTGCCAGCAGCTTGTCTGGGGCCACTCGACCACCTAACTATGGCTACACCTTC. It is translated as CASSLSGATRPPNYGYTF.

This clone showed up just a few times. V is TRBV2 and J is TRBJ1-1, with D possibly being TRBD1 (5 bases). Trimming pared 4 bases from V and 5 bases from J, leaving 11 bases between. This CDR3 has 13 residues. The germline V gene has CDR1 SNHLY and CDR2 FYNNEI. Written as DNA, the CDR3 is TGTGCCAGCAGTGCGGGGACGCCTACTGAAGCTTTCTTT. Translated: CASSAGTPTEAFF.

In its sample, this clone was seen a few times. The V gene is TRBV30, the J gene TRBJ1-2, with a tentative D call TRBD1 (6 bases). Germline-derived CDR1 and CDR2 are GTSNPN and SVGIG (reference sequence). Trimming removed 0 bases from V and 5 bases from J, with 13 bases in between. CDR3 length: 14 residues. The CDR3 reads CAWSVGRGTYGYTF. The CDR3 DNA reads TGTGCCTGGAGTGTAGGCAGGGGAACGTATGGCTACACCTTC. The whole variable domain, remainder taken from reference TRBV30 and TRBJ1-2, is SQTIHQWPATLVQPVGSPLSLECTVEGTSNPNLYWYRQAAGRGLQLLFYSVGIGQISSEVPQNLSASRPQDRQFILSSKKLLLSDSGFYLCAWSVGRGTYGYTFGSGTRLTVV.

The CDR3 loop reads CASSQTGGETDTQYF. For the CDR3, the DNA is TGTGCCAGCAGCCAAACAGGGGGCGAAACAGATACGCAGTATTTT. The chain recombines TRBV28 with TRBJ2-3; the match to TRBD1 covers 9 bases. The CDR3 loop spans 15 amino acids. From germline, CDR1 is MDHEN and CDR2 SYDVKM. The V gene end was trimmed by 6 bases and the J gene end by 3 bases; junction bases not matched to a gene: 7.

The chain recombines TRBV4-1 with TRBJ1-2, with D tentatively TRBD1 (6 bases). CDR1 and CDR2 from the germline V gene are MGHRA and YSYEKL. The CDR3 is made up of 18 amino acids. V was cut by 4 bases and J by 6 bases, with 27 bases left in between. CDR3 amino acids: CASSPRPAPGQVIDGYTF. DNA of the CDR3: TGCGCCAGCAGCCCCAGGCCGGCCCCGGGACAAGTTATCGATGGCTACACCTTC.

In its sample, this clone was seen a few times. V is TRBV6-1 and J is TRBJ1-1, with a possible D match to TRBD1 (6 bases). V dropped 7 bases and J dropped 1 base, with 13 bases sitting between them. The CDR3 spans 14 residues. CDR1 and CDR2 (germline): MNHNS, SASEGT. CDR3 coding DNA: TGTGCCAGCACCTTGGGACATACGAACACTGAAGCTTTCTTT. Encoded protein: CASTLGHTNTEAFF.

V gene TRBV21-1 combines with J gene TRBJ2-4; the listed D gene, TRBD2, was not tested against the DNA. TRBV21-1 corresponds to a pseudogene. The CDR3 is 14 residues long. CDR3 protein: CASSRRDSLPIQYF. CDR3 nucleotide sequence: TGTGCCAGCAGCAGACGGGACTCTCTTCCCATTCAGTACTTC.

This clone was found a few times. This chain joins TRBV7-2 and TRBJ1-3; D gene unclear. Per germline, CDR1 SGHTA and CDR2 FQGNSA. V was pared by 1 base and J by 4 bases, with 11 bases between. The CDR3 is made up of 15 amino acids. In DNA form, the CDR3 reads TGTGCCAGCAGCTTAGAAAAGGGAACGGGAAACACCATATATTTT. Residues: CASSLEKGTGNTIYF.

The chain has TRBV7-9 and TRBJ1-3; weak D call: TRBD1 (6 bases). Germline V gene sequence: CDR1 SEHNR, CDR2 FQNEAQ (reference sequence). This CDR3 is 14 amino acids long. V was shortened by 5 bases and J by 2 bases, with 10 bases between the two germline ends. The CDR3 loop is CASSLRGTGNTIYF. The DNA for the CDR3 is TGTGCCAGCAGCCTCAGGGGTACTGGAAACACCATATATTTT.

This chain joins TRBV10-3 and TRBJ2-3; no firm D call. Germline-derived CDR1 and CDR2 are ENHRY and SYGVKD. Trimming cost V 11 bases and J 0 bases, with 12 bases left between them. This CDR3 spans 13 amino acids. The CDR3 DNA reads TGTGCCGTCATGGGATTCAGCACAGATACGCAGTATTTT. Translation gives CAVMGFSTDTQYF.

The gene calls are TRBV10-3 and TRBJ2-1; tentative D call: TRBD1 (6 bases). V was cut by 3 bases and J by 5 bases, with 8 bases left in between. The germline V gene has CDR1 ENHRY and CDR2 SYGVKD. The CDR3 covers 13 residues. The CDR3 DNA sequence: TGTGCCATCAGTGATTCAGGGGACAATGAGCAGTTCTTC. This translates into CAISDSGDNEQFF.

The CDR3 spells CAWSPPGLAGEQETQYF. DNA of the CDR3: TGTGCCTGGAGTCCTCCGGGACTAGCGGGGGAACAAGAGACCCAGTACTTC. The chain couples TRBV30 to TRBJ2-5, with TRBD2 matching over 14 bases. This CDR3 spans 17 amino acids. Germline CDR1 is GTSNPN and CDR2 is SVGIG (reference sequence). J lost 2 bases, V lost 2 bases, and 7 bases had no gene match.

The gene calls are TRBV7-2 and TRBJ1-2, with D possibly being TRBD1 (5 bases). Per germline, CDR1 SGHTA and CDR2 FQGNSA. The CDR3 is made up of 13 amino acids. With 5 bases removed from V and 8 bases from J, the gap between germline ends came to 15 bases. CDR3 sequence reads: CASSQTVNMGYTF. The CDR3 DNA reads TGTGCCAGCAGCCAGACAGTAAATATGGGCTACACCTTC. Filled out from reference TRBV7-2 and TRBJ1-2, the complete variable domain reads GAGVSQSPSNKVTEKGKDVELRCDPISGHTALYWYRQSLGQGLEFLIYFQGNSAPDKSGLPSDRFSAERTGGSVSTLTIQRTQQEDSAVYLCASSQTVNMGYTFGSGTRLTVV.

This clone was seen only a few times. This rearrangement joins TRBV28 to TRBJ1-2, with D possibly being TRBD1 (6 bases). With 10 bases removed from V and 8 bases from J, the gap between germline ends came to 14 bases. Germline lookup yields CDR1 MDHEN and CDR2 SYDVKM. The CDR3 totals 11 residues. CDR3 bases: TGTGCCACCAAGCAGGGGAGAGGCTACACCTTC. It specifies CATKQGRGYTF.

The chain recombines TRBV14 with TRBJ2-7; D tentatively fits TRBD1 or TRBD2 (5 bases each). With 2 bases removed from V and 7 bases from J, the gap between germline ends came to 30 bases. CDR1 SGHDN and CDR2 FVKESK come from the germline V gene. The CDR3 is 19 amino acids. The CDR3 sequence: CASSQYYHRGRAVTREQYF. CDR3 DNA sequence: TGTGCCAGCAGCCAATACTACCATCGGGGCAGGGCCGTCACTCGGGAGCAGTACTTC.